This T cell receptor (beta chain) is drawn from a study of shared clonotypes between healthy human individuals. Findings and caveats of the study: With several donors compared, 4.5% to 6.5% of naive CD4 clonotypes were shared. Naive subsets tended to show greater estimated richness than memory subsets. Compared with clonotypes that all four donors shared, non-shared clonotypes had lower generation probabilities.

Once extracted for a subset, genomic DNA was divided evenly among several immunoSEQ plates. The table came from immunoSEQ multiplex PCR; TCRdb's copy has only in-frame clones and leaves some out. This sample carries about 2,200,000 clones, 85% to 95% of them seen once, and the ten largest clones take about 1.5%. Trimming took off 4 bases at V and 0 bases at J, with 9 bases between the two ends. Germline V gene lookup returns CDR1 SGDLS and CDR2 YYNGEE. The CDR3 runs to 14 residues. CD45RO-negative cells were positively selected for CCR7, leaving out terminally differentiated effector memory CD45RA+ cells. About this clone: Its antigen is as yet unknown. Different DNA sequences within this sample yield the same CDR3.

The V call is TRBV9, the J call TRBJ2-3, with D possibly TRBD2 on 5 matching bases. Sequences were obtained from naive CD8+ T cells from PBMCs. This clonotype originated in a man younger than 35 in good health. Some clones in this sample may be carry-over from other donors' samples. CDR3 sequence (DNA): TGTGCCAGCAGCCCGGGATCTAGCACAGATACGCAGTATTTT. It is translated as CASSPGSSTDTQYF.